This TCR beta chain was recorded in a study of T cells in Graves' hyperthyroidism and ophthalmopathy. As regards this clonotype: The target antigen is unknown.

Participants, patients aged 18 to 65, had newly diagnosed hyperthyroidism with a duration under 2 months. Patients showing uncontrolled infection, other autoimmune disease, pregnancy or lactation were ineligible. Notes on the study in general: A model of 13 V-J pairs discriminated ophthalmopathy from stable hyperthyroidism.

Per the germline V gene, CDR1 is LGHNA and CDR2 is YSLEER. V lost 0 bases to trimming and J lost 4 bases; unmatched junction nucleotides: 9. This CDR3 contains 17 residues. The investigators amplified TCR beta CDR3 regions from RNA transcripts. TCR CDR3 underwent first-round RT-PCR with the HTBI primer set. Each CDR3 protein gets one entry after TCRdb re-called the multiplex PCR reads with MiXCR. The sample consists of about 300,000 distinct CDR3 sequences, less than 15% of them appearing once. The sequence was collected from a woman in her 30s with Graves' hyperthyroidism that later progressed to Graves' ophthalmopathy. V is TRBV4-3 and J is TRBJ1-3; 7 bases fit TRBD1. Sequenced: blood. The CDR3 DNA reads TGCGCCAGCAGCCAAGATCCCCTAACAGGGGCCGGAAACACCATATATTTT. Residues: CASSQDPLTGAGNTIYF.